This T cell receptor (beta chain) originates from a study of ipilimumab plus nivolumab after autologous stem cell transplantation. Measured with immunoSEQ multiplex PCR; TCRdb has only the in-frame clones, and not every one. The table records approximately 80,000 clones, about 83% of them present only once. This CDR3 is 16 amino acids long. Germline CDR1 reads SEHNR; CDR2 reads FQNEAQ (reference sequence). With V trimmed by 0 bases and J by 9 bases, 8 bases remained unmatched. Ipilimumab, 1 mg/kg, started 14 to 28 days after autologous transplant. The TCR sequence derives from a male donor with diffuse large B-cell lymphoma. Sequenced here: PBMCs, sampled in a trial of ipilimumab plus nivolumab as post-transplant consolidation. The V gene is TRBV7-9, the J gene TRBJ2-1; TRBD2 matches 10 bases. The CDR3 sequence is CASSLAASGGVGEQFF. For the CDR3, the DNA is TGTGCCAGCAGCTTAGCTGCTAGCGGGGGAGTAGGTGAGCAGTTCTTC.